These 28 T cell receptor beta chains share one sample of origin, sequenced in a study of T cell changes during pregnancy in multiple sclerosis. Sequencing was performed with immunoSEQ multiplex PCR; in TCRdb, only in-frame clones are kept and a portion is missing. The table records roughly 61,000 clones, roughly 90% of them present only once. This material consisted of peripheral blood, taken in the first trimester of pregnancy. Receptor source: a female donor in good health, enrolled as a control in a pregnancy study.

The V call is TRBV6-5, the J call TRBJ2-7; TRBD1 aligns across 7 bases. The V gene's germline CDR1 is MNHEY and CDR2 SVGAGI. CDR3 size: 13 residues. The trim removed 2 bases at V and 7 bases at J, leaving 5 bases unmatched. CDR3 sequence reads: CASSYKGTVEQYF. In DNA form, the CDR3 reads TGTGCCAGCAGTTACAAGGGGACAGTTGAGCAGTACTTC.

The rearrangement links TRBV5-1 to TRBJ1-5; TRBD1 matches 8 bases. This CDR3 is built from 13 residues. The ends lost 4 bases at V and 5 bases at J; junction bases unmatched: 2. Germline V lookup: CDR1 SGHRS, CDR2 YFSETQ. The DNA for the CDR3 is TGCGCCAGCAGCCTGACAGGGGATCAGCCCCAGCATTTT. Its translation: CASSLTGDQPQHF.

In its sample, this clone was seen once. This chain uses TRBV7-9 with TRBJ2-7; possibly TRBD2 for D (5 bases). CDR3 length: 15 residues. Trimming cost V 6 bases and J 2 bases, with 17 bases left between them. From germline, CDR1 is SEHNR and CDR2 FQNEAQ (reference sequence). CDR3 nucleotides: TGTGCCAGCAGTCATCACTCTGAGGGTCCCTACGAGCAGTACTTC. It specifies CASSHHSEGPYEQYF.

The chain is built from TRBV5-1 and TRBJ1-1, with D hard to call. The V gene lost 3 bases and the J gene lost 1 base, with 7 bases spanning the gap. This CDR3 has 13 residues. CDR1 is SGHRS and CDR2 is YFSETQ in the germline V gene. CDR3 nucleotides: TGCGCCAGCAGCTCGAGGTCGAACACTGAAGCTTTCTTT. Translating gives CASSSRSNTEAFF.

The V call is TRBV15, the J call TRBJ1-1; D unresolved. Trimming took off 5 bases at V and 4 bases at J, with 14 bases between the two ends. The CDR3 has 14 amino acids. In germline, CDR1 is LNHNV, CDR2 YYDKDF (reference sequence). The CDR3 sequence is CATSPRESATEAFF. In DNA, the CDR3 is TGTGCCACCAGCCCCCGTGAGAGCGCCACTGAAGCTTTCTTT.

This clone has a single count. The rearrangement links TRBV7-2 to TRBJ2-3; no definite D call. Germline CDR1 is SGHTA and CDR2 is FQGNSA. The ends were cut back, 1 base at V and 1 base at J, with 12 bases in the middle. CDR3 length equals 16 residues. The CDR3 region is CASSLDGELGTDTQYF. The CDR3 DNA sequence: TGTGCCAGCAGCTTAGATGGAGAGCTGGGCACAGATACGCAGTATTTT.

This clone was seen a handful of times. Other DNA sequences from this sample encode an identical CDR3 as well. V gene TRBV10-3 combines with J gene TRBJ2-1; D may be TRBD1 (5 bases). The germline V gene has CDR1 ENHRY and CDR2 SYGVKD. The CDR3 runs to 11 residues. The ends were cut back, 4 bases at V and 7 bases at J, with 5 bases in the middle. The CDR3 nucleotides are TGTGCCATCAGTGCAGGGAATGAGCAGTTCTTC. Its protein is CAISAGNEQFF.

V usage is TRBV14 and J usage is TRBJ2-1; TRBD2 is a possible D gene (6 bases). The CDR3 contains 15 residues. From germline, CDR1 is SGHDN and CDR2 FVKESK. V lost 2 bases to trimming and J lost 4 bases, with 12 bases between them. Here the CDR3 DNA reads TGTGCCAGCAGCCAATCTAGCGCCCTTTACAATGAGCAGTTCTTC. Translated, it gives CASSQSSALYNEQFF.

V and J are TRBV25-1 and TRBJ2-3; the D is unclear. Germline V lookup: CDR1 MGHDK, CDR2 SYGVNS. V shed 0 bases and J shed 3 bases, with 7 bases lying between them. The CDR3 totals 14 residues. The CDR3 loop is CASSEYSLTDTQYF. The CDR3 nucleotides read TGTGCCAGCAGTGAATATTCCTTAACAGATACGCAGTATTTT.

V usage is TRBV9 and J usage is TRBJ2-3; D unclear. This CDR3 spans 14 amino acids. V was trimmed by 0 bases and J by 2 bases, leaving 7 bases between them. CDR1 SGDLS and CDR2 YYNGEE come from the germline V gene. This CDR3 is CASSVGSITDTQYF. The DNA for the CDR3 is TGTGCCAGCAGCGTAGGGTCTATCACAGATACGCAGTATTTT. Combining the CDR3 with reference TRBV9 and TRBJ2-3 gives the whole variable domain DSGVTQTPKHLITATGQRVTLRCSPRSGDLSVYWYQQSLDQGLQFLIQYYNGEERAKGNILERFSAQQFPDLHSELNLSSLELGDSALYFCASSVGSITDTQYFGPGTRLTVL.

J is TRBJ2-5 and V is TRBV6-5, with D tentatively TRBD2 (6 bases). The DNA end lines up better with TRBJ2-7; the J call may be wrong. The CDR3 sequence is 16 residues long. CDR1 MNHEY and CDR2 SVGAGI come from the germline V gene. CDR3: CASSYRAGRTSYEQYF. The CDR3 DNA reads TGTGCCAGCAGTTACAGGGCGGGGAGAACCTCCTACGAGCAGTACTTC.

The chain combines TRBV5-5 with TRBJ1-2; no clear D gene. The CDR3 sequence is 14 residues long. Germline values: CDR1 SGHKS, CDR2 YYEKEE (reference sequence). Deletions cut 0 bases from V and 3 bases from J, with 9 bases between. The CDR3 DNA reads as TGTGCCAGCAGCTTGGGAGACACACACTATGGCTACACCTTC. It specifies CASSLGDTHYGYTF. The entire variable domain, with the rest obtained from reference TRBV5-5 and TRBJ1-2, is as follows: DAGVTQSPTHLIKTRGQQVTLRCSPISGHKSVSWYQQVLGQGPQFIFQYYEKEERGRGNFPDRFSARQFPNYSSELNVNALLLGDSALYLCASSLGDTHYGYTFGSGTRLTVV.

This rearrangement joins TRBV6-1 to TRBJ1-5; no clear D gene. V lost 3 bases and J lost 6, with 6 bases in between. Germline CDR1 is MNHNS and CDR2 is SASEGT. The CDR3 is 12 residues long. The CDR3 DNA follows: TGTGCCAGCAGTGACTGGAGTCAGCCCCAGCATTTT. As protein: CASSDWSQPQHF.

V usage is TRBV5-8 and J usage is TRBJ1-5; D is uncertain. Trimming stripped 3 bases from V and 4 bases from J, with 20 bases between. This CDR3 spans 17 amino acids. CDR1 is SGHTS, CDR2 YDEGEE, per germline. CDR3 residues: CASSSFMLANMNQPQHF. For the CDR3, the DNA is TGTGCCAGCAGCTCCTTCATGCTCGCCAACATGAATCAGCCCCAGCATTTT. The whole variable domain, filled in from reference TRBV5-8 and TRBJ1-5, reads EAGVTQSPTHLIKTRGQQATLRCSPISGHTSVYWYQQALGLGLQFLLWYDEGEERNRGNFPPRFSGRQFPNYSSELNVNALELEDSALYLCASSSFMLANMNQPQHFGDGTRLSIL.

The sample holds a few counts of this clone. This chain connects TRBV7-9 to TRBJ1-2, with a tentative D call TRBD1 (6 bases). Germline V CDR1 and CDR2: SEHNR, FQNEAQ (reference sequence). The V gene lost 5 bases and the J gene lost 8 bases, with 21 bases spanning the gap. This CDR3 is built from 15 residues. CDR3 sequence: CASSLEQGYLNGYTF. The CDR3, as DNA: TGTGCCAGCAGCCTCGAACAGGGATATTTGAACGGCTACACCTTC.

The chain is built from TRBV7-3 and TRBJ2-3; TRBD2 agrees at 7 bases. This CDR3 has 16 amino acids. Germline V gene lookup returns CDR1 SGHTA and CDR2 FQGTGA. V shed 5 bases and J 3 bases; nucleotides not matched to a gene: 11. CDR3 in amino acids: CASSLHGTTGTDTQYF. The CDR3 DNA reads as TGTGCCAGCAGCCTCCACGGGACTACGGGGACAGATACGCAGTATTTT. The whole variable domain, remainder taken from reference TRBV7-3 and TRBJ2-3, is GAGVSQTPSNKVTEKGKYVELRCDPISGHTALYWYRQSLGQGPEFLIYFQGTGAADDSGLPNDRFFAVRPEGSVSTLKIQRTERGDSAVYLCASSLHGTTGTDTQYFGPGTRLTVL.

The V gene is TRBV9, the J gene TRBJ1-1, with D maybe TRBD1 (5 bases). The CDR3 has 15 amino acids. Germline-derived CDR1 and CDR2 are SGDLS and YYNGEE. Trimming cost V 1 base and J 1 base, with 11 bases left between them. The CDR3 loop reads CASSVNDRPNTEAFF. The DNA for the CDR3 is TGTGCCAGCAGCGTAAATGACAGACCGAACACTGAAGCTTTCTTT.

V is TRBV7-6 and J is TRBJ2-2; no firm D call. V was cut by 7 bases and J by 5 bases, with 14 bases left in between. The CDR3 is made up of 14 amino acids. CDR1 SGHVS and CDR2 FNYEAQ come from the germline V gene. CDR3 amino acids: CASTPPLLTGELFF. The CDR3 nucleotides are TGTGCCAGCACCCCACCGTTGCTAACCGGGGAGCTGTTTTTT.

Only one count was recorded for this clone. The J gene is TRBJ2-1, the V gene TRBV15; 7 bases are a match to TRBD2. The V and J ends lost 4 bases and 5 bases, in that order; junction bases with no gene match: 14. CDR3 size: 17 residues. The germline V gene has CDR1 LNHNV and CDR2 YYDKDF (reference sequence). Written as DNA, the CDR3 is TGTGCCACCAGCAAAGGGCTAGCGGTCCCCTTAGACAATGAGCAGTTCTTC. The encoded protein is CATSKGLAVPLDNEQFF.

The count of this clone is one. The chain carries TRBV6-1 and TRBJ2-3; D possibly corresponds to TRBD2 (5 bases). Germline CDR1 and CDR2: MNHNS and SASEGT. Trimming took 6 bases from V and 3 from J, leaving 10 bases between them. The CDR3 is 13 residues long. The DNA for the CDR3 is TGTGCCAGCAGGGACTTCATGACAGATACGCAGTATTTT. It encodes CASRDFMTDTQYF.

The genes are TRBV14 and TRBJ1-2, with D hard to call. CDR1 is SGHDN, CDR2 FVKESK, per germline. The CDR3 has 12 amino acids. Trimming took off 0 bases at V and 8 bases at J, with 7 bases between the two ends. This CDR3 is CASSQEFGGYTF. The CDR3, as DNA: TGTGCCAGCAGCCAAGAATTCGGGGGCTACACCTTC.

The gene calls are TRBV30 and TRBJ2-7; 8 bases line up with TRBD1. Germline CDR1 GTSNPN, CDR2 SVGIG (reference sequence). The junction had 9 bases not matched to a gene; V was cut back by 0 bases and J by 5 bases. CDR3 length: 15 amino acids. The CDR3 spells CAWSVPGPGGHEQYF. CDR3 coding DNA: TGTGCCTGGAGTGTCCCCGGACCAGGGGGCCACGAGCAGTACTTC.

This chain connects TRBV5-6 to TRBJ2-7; D is uncertain. The CDR3 totals 16 residues. CDR1 and CDR2 from the germline V gene are SGHDT and YYEEEE. V was cut by 1 base and J by 1 base, with 15 bases left in between. The chain's CDR3 is CASSLPPSSESYEQYF. The CDR3 DNA reads TGTGCCAGCAGCTTGCCCCCTTCCTCTGAGTCCTACGAGCAGTACTTC.

This clone was detected once. The genes are TRBV18 and TRBJ2-1; the D gene is possibly TRBD1 (6 bases). The germline gives CDR1 KGHSH, CDR2 LQKENI. Trimming shortened V by 4 bases and J by 7 bases, and 17 bases separated the two germline ends. The CDR3 runs to 15 residues. The CDR3 region is CASSLAWQGLNEQFF. Here the CDR3 DNA reads TGTGCCAGCTCACTTGCCTGGCAGGGGTTGAATGAGCAGTTCTTC.

The chain combines TRBV5-4 with TRBJ1-1; D call uncertain. V was cut by 3 bases and J by 6 bases, with 12 bases left in between. Germline CDR1 is SGHNT and CDR2 is YYREEE (reference sequence). The CDR3 extends over 13 amino acids. The CDR3 nucleotides read TGTGCCAGCAGCTCTATGCCGAGGGCTGAAGCTTTCTTT. Translation: CASSSMPRAEAFF.

V gene TRBV28 combines with J gene TRBJ1-2; maybe TRBD1 (6 bases). Per the germline V gene, CDR1 is MDHEN and CDR2 is SYDVKM. The V gene lost 4 bases and the J gene lost 2 bases, with 17 bases spanning the gap. The CDR3 has 16 residues. CDR3 sequence (DNA): TGTGCCAGCAGTTCTACGACCGGACAGCAGAACTATGGCTACACCTTC. This encodes CASSSTTGQQNYGYTF.

The chain uses TRBV15 and TRBJ2-5; 7 bases match TRBD2. This CDR3 is 15 amino acids long. Germline CDR1 LNHNV, CDR2 YYDKDF (reference sequence). The V segment lost 0 bases and the J segment 4 bases; nucleotides outside the gene matches: 5. CDR3 loop: CATSRDLGGGETQYF. For the CDR3, the DNA is TGTGCCACCAGCAGAGATCTGGGGGGGGGAGAGACCCAGTACTTC.

In this sample, this clone turned up once. J is TRBJ1-2 and V is TRBV5-1; D perhaps matches TRBD1 (5 bases). CDR3 length equals 15 residues. Per germline, CDR1 SGHRS and CDR2 YFSETQ. V shed 4 bases and J shed 8 bases, with 21 bases lying between them. The CDR3 region is CASSLSKKGKEGYTF. The CDR3 DNA follows: TGCGCCAGCAGCCTGTCCAAAAAGGGGAAGGAGGGCTACACCTTC.